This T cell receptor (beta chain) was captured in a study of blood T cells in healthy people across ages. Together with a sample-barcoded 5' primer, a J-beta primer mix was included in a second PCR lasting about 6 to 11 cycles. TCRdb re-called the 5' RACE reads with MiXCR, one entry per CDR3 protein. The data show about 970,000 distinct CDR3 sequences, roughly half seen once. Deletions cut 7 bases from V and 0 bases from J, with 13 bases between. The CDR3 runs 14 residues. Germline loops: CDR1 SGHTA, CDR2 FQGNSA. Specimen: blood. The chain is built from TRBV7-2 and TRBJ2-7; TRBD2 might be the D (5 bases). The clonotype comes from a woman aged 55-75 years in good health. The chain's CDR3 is CASTPVGSSYEQYF. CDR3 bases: TGTGCCAGCACCCCTGTGGGGAGCTCCTACGAGCAGTACTTC.